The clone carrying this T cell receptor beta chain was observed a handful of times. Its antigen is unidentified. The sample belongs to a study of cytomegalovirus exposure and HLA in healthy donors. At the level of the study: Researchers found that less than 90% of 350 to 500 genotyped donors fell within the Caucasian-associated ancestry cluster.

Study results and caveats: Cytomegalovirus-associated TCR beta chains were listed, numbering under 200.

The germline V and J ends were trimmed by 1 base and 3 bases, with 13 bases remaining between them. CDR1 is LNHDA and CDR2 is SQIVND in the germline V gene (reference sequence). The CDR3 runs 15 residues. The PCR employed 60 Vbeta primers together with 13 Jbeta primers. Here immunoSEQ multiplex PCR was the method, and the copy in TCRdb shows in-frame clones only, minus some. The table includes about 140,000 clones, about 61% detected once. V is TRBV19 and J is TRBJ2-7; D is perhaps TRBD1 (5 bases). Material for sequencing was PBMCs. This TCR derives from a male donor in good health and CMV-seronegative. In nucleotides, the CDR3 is TGTGCCAGTAGTATAGGGGCAGGGTGGAACTACGAGCAGTACTTC. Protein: CASSIGAGWNYEQYF.